These 30 T cell receptor beta chains were all obtained from the same sample, sequenced in a study of neurological immune-mediated disorders (dated by TCRdb to between 2019 and 2020). Receptors were amplified or captured by 5' RACE. This sample was sequenced with an Illumina HiSeq 2500. The public reads were run again by TCRdb, first through fastp at Q25 and then through MiXCR, and only productive beta chains were kept. Rows with a matching CDR3 protein are joined into one entry that keeps the most common DNA and genes. This sample gives 45,000 to 55,000 distinct CDR3 sequences in total; less than 4% of them show up just once. The top ten constitute roughly 7.1% of the sample. The specimen was PBMCs. The receptors here all came from a man between 60 and 70 years old with multiple sclerosis.

This clonotype was picked up many times. The chain joins TRBV20-1 to TRBJ1-2; D is uncertain. V was clipped by 4 bases and J by 3 bases, with 12 bases between them. The CDR3 spans 13 residues. Per the germline V gene, CDR1 is DFQATT and CDR2 is SNEGSKA (reference sequence). CDR3 DNA sequence: TGCAGTGCTAAGACGGACGCCGACTATGGCTACACCTTC. Translation gives CSAKTDADYGYTF.

This clonotype was counted at least ten times. The genes are TRBV5-1 and TRBJ2-3, with 7 positions matching TRBD2. Per the germline V gene, CDR1 is SGHRS and CDR2 is YFSETQ. This CDR3 spans 14 amino acids. J was trimmed by 2 bases and V by 2 bases; bases with no gene match: 2. The CDR3 DNA reads as TGCGCCAGCAGCTTCGGGGGGTACACAGATACGCAGTATTTT. Encoded protein: CASSFGGYTDTQYF.

The sample holds many counts of this clonotype. The chain couples TRBV20-1 to TRBJ2-3, with 7 nucleotides matching TRBD1. Germline V lookup: CDR1 DFQATT, CDR2 SNEGSKA (reference sequence). V shed 1 base, J shed 3 bases, and the junction held 1 base outside the gene matches. This CDR3 contains 13 residues. The CDR3 here is CSARVTGTDTQYF. The CDR3, as DNA: TGCAGTGCTAGAGTGACAGGGACAGATACGCAGTATTTT.

This clonotype has a count of ten or more. The chain employs TRBV5-4 and TRBJ2-2, with a possible D match to TRBD2 (5 bases). Germline CDR1 reads SGHNT; CDR2 reads YYREEE (reference sequence). Trimming pared 4 bases from V and 5 bases from J, leaving 21 bases between. The CDR3 is 17 amino acids. CDR3 sequence reads: CASSPNGGRVLTGELFF. DNA of the CDR3: TGTGCCAGCAGCCCGAATGGTGGGAGAGTTCTAACCGGGGAGCTGTTTTTT.

This clonotype was observed many times. This CDR3 is CASSPPGRIQETQYF. The CDR3 DNA reads as TGTGCCAGCAGCCCACCCGGACGGATCCAAGAGACCCAGTACTTC. The chain links TRBV6-5 to TRBJ2-5; D ambiguous. Germline CDR1 reads MNHEY; CDR2 reads SVGAGI. V was shortened by 6 bases and J by 1 base, with 15 bases between the two germline ends. The length of the CDR3 is 15 residues.

V gene TRBV2 combines with J gene TRBJ2-1; no definite D call. V was pared by 6 bases and J by 8 bases, with 11 bases between. The CDR3 runs 12 residues. In germline, CDR1 is SNHLY, CDR2 FYNNEI. Written as DNA, the CDR3 is TGTGCCAGCAGCGACGAATTCTATGAGCAGTTCTTC. The encoded protein is CASSDEFYEQFF.

The table lists this clonotype with many counts. The chain joins TRBV20-1 to TRBJ2-2; tentatively, D is TRBD2 (5 bases). Germline V gene lookup returns CDR1 DFQATT and CDR2 SNEGSKA (reference sequence). This CDR3 comprises 14 residues. With 3 bases removed from V and 5 bases from J, the gap between germline ends came to 13 bases. The CDR3 sequence is CSASLVRGTGELFF. CDR3 coding DNA: TGCAGTGCTAGCTTGGTTCGGGGAACCGGGGAGCTGTTTTTT.

Many counts were recorded for this clonotype. The chain is built from TRBV29-1 and TRBJ2-7, with TRBD1 as a possible D gene (5 bases). The CDR3 runs to 13 residues. Looked up from germline, CDR1 is SQVTM and CDR2 is ANQGSEA. The V end was cut by 4 bases, the J end by 0 bases, with 10 bases between. CDR3 protein: CSVVQVGSYEQYF. In DNA form, the CDR3 reads TGCAGCGTTGTACAGGTTGGCTCCTACGAGCAGTACTTC.

CDR3 nucleotide sequence: TGTGCCAGCAGTTCCCCGACAGGGAAGCCCTCCTACAATGAGCAGTTCTTC. Encoded protein: CASSSPTGKPSYNEQFF. The chain uses TRBV27 and TRBJ2-1; 7 bases fit TRBD1. J gave up 0 bases and V 4 bases, and 9 bases lay outside the gene matches. CDR1 MNHEY and CDR2 SMNVEV come from the germline V gene (reference sequence). The CDR3 runs 17 residues.

This clonotype appeared many times. The chain couples TRBV20-1 to TRBJ2-7; D might be TRBD1 (6 bases). Germline V gene sequence: CDR1 DFQATT, CDR2 SNEGSKA (reference sequence). This CDR3 comprises 11 residues. Trimming shortened V by 1 base and J by 10 bases, and 11 bases separated the two germline ends. The CDR3 spells CSARAAGAQYF. The CDR3 region has the DNA TGCAGTGCTAGAGCGGCAGGGGCACAGTACTTC.

This clonotype appeared many times. The chain carries TRBV12-3 or TRBV12-4 and TRBJ1-2, with D possibly being TRBD1 (5 bases). The CDR3 runs 15 residues. V was pared by 0 bases and J by 3 bases, with 11 bases between. CDR3 protein: CASSLALGRDYGYTF. The CDR3 coding sequence is TGTGCCAGCAGTTTAGCGCTGGGCAGGGACTATGGCTACACCTTC.

This clonotype was detected ten times or more. The V gene is TRBV2, the J gene TRBJ1-1; no reliable D call. CDR1 is SNHLY and CDR2 is FYNNEI in the germline V gene. This CDR3 is built from 14 residues. Trimming took off 3 bases at V and 2 bases at J, with 10 bases between the two ends. The CDR3 loop reads CASSEVTYNTEAFF. For the CDR3, the DNA is TGTGCCAGCAGTGAGGTGACGTATAACACTGAAGCTTTCTTT.

This clonotype appeared many times. The chain recombines TRBV20-1 with TRBJ2-1, with 9 bases fitting TRBD1. This CDR3 contains 14 residues. Trimming at V came to 6 bases and at J to 9 bases, leaving 12 bases not matched to a gene. Germline V gene lookup returns CDR1 DFQATT and CDR2 SNEGSKA (reference sequence). The CDR3 loop is CSALRGQGKVEQFF. The CDR3 coding sequence is TGCAGTGCCTTAAGGGGACAGGGCAAGGTTGAGCAGTTCTTC.

The chain's CDR3 is CASVEGGTKTEAFF. The CDR3, as DNA: TGTGCCAGCGTGGAAGGGGGTACTAAGACTGAAGCTTTCTTT. The chain uses TRBV28 and TRBJ1-1; D possibly corresponds to TRBD1 (6 bases). This CDR3 contains 14 residues. With 8 bases removed from V and 5 bases from J, the gap between germline ends came to 18 bases. Germline lookup yields CDR1 MDHEN and CDR2 SYDVKM.

This clonotype was seen ten or more times. The CDR3 bases are TGTGCCAGCAGCGGATCGGGGGCCATCACAGATACGCAGTATTTT. Amino acid sequence: CASSGSGAITDTQYF. V and J are TRBV9 and TRBJ2-3; D tentatively reads TRBD1 or TRBD2 (6 bases each). Trimming removed 3 bases from V and 2 bases from J, with 13 bases in between. CDR3 length: 15 residues. The germline V gene encodes CDR1 SGDLS and CDR2 YYNGEE.

This clonotype was seen many times. The chain combines TRBV15 with TRBJ1-6; 7 nucleotides match TRBD1. Trimming at V came to 1 base and at J to 6 bases, leaving 6 bases not matched to a gene. The CDR3 totals 16 residues. Germline V gives CDR1 LNHNV, CDR2 YYDKDF (reference sequence). The CDR3 bases are TGTGCCACCAGCAGAGGTCTGGGACAGATTAATTCACCCCTCCACTTT. It specifies CATSRGLGQINSPLHF.

This clonotype was observed many times. The chain has TRBV10-3 and TRBJ2-3; D remains unclear. There are 13 residues in the CDR3. The V gene lost 8 bases and the J gene lost 4 bases, with 13 bases spanning the gap. Germline-derived CDR1 and CDR2 are ENHRY and SYGVKD. The CDR3 DNA is TGTGCCATCTCCTCAGCTACCGCAGATACGCAGTATTTT. This encodes CAISSATADTQYF.

This clonotype was counted at least ten times. The chain recombines TRBV18 with TRBJ1-6; D remains unclear. The V gene's germline CDR1 is KGHSH and CDR2 LQKENI. The CDR3 contains 12 residues. V lost 3 bases, J lost 12 bases, and 9 bases lay in between. DNA of the CDR3: TGTGCCAGCTCACCCCTATCTGGACCCCTCCACTTT. Protein: CASSPLSGPLHF.

This chain connects TRBV29-1 to TRBJ2-1, with 9 bases fitting TRBD2. The length of the CDR3 is 14 residues. V lost 4 bases, J lost 6 bases, and 7 bases stayed unmatched. Germline V lookup: CDR1 SQVTM, CDR2 ANQGSEA. CDR3 residues: CSVVPGLAPNEQFF. The CDR3 bases are TGCAGCGTTGTGCCGGGACTAGCCCCCAATGAGCAGTTCTTC.

This clonotype was counted between two and nine times. The chain has TRBV6-1 and TRBJ2-7; no definite D call. The CDR3 runs 15 residues. CDR1 is MNHNS and CDR2 is SASEGT in the germline V gene. The V and J ends lost 6 bases and 9 bases respectively, with 24 bases between them. CDR3 sequence reads: CASSLGTPATSAQYF. CDR3 DNA: TGTGCCAGCAGCCTCGGAACCCCGGCTACTTCGGCGCAGTACTTC.

This clonotype appeared many times. V and J are TRBV24-1 and TRBJ2-5; TRBD2 is a possible D gene (5 bases). Germline CDR1 and CDR2: KGHDR and SFDVKD. Trimming took off 3 bases at V and 5 bases at J, with 12 bases between the two ends. The CDR3 totals 14 residues. CDR3 residues: CATSDPRGFETQYF. The DNA of the CDR3 is TGTGCCACCAGTGATCCCCGGGGATTCGAGACCCAGTACTTC.

This clonotype has a count of ten or more. The genes are TRBV5-1 and TRBJ2-2; the D gene is possibly TRBD1 (5 bases). V was trimmed by 0 bases and J by 0 bases, leaving 9 bases between them. The germline V gene has CDR1 SGHRS and CDR2 YFSETQ. The CDR3 covers 16 residues. CDR3 in amino acids: CASSLVGDTNTGELFF. CDR3 DNA: TGCGCCAGCAGCTTGGTAGGGGATACGAACACCGGGGAGCTGTTTTTT. Drawing the rest from reference TRBV5-1 and TRBJ2-2, the complete variable domain is KAGVTQTPRYLIKTRGQQVTLSCSPISGHRSVSWYQQTPGQGLQFLFEYFSETQRNKGNFPGRFSGRQFSNSRSEMNVSTLELGDSALYLCASSLVGDTNTGELFFGEGSRLTVL.

This clonotype was detected many times. The CDR3 region is CASSQAGSTGELFF. Here the CDR3 DNA reads TGTGCCAGCAGCCAAGCCGGGAGCACCGGGGAGCTGTTTTTT. This rearrangement joins TRBV3-1 to TRBJ2-2, with a tentative D call TRBD2 (6 bases). V lost 1 base to trimming and J lost 4 bases, with 7 bases between them. Germline CDR1 reads LGHDT; CDR2 reads YNNKEL (reference sequence). The CDR3 spans 14 residues.

Ten or more counts support this clonotype. The conserved phenylalanine or tryptophan is not found at the CDR3 terminus, so this likely reflects a read error. The DNA is omitted, as the CDR3 cannot be located on it reliably, and the CDR3 follows TCRdb's listing. The chain carries TRBV12-3 or TRBV12-4 and TRBJ2-7; the D segment call TRBD1 is taken from the table without a DNA check. The CDR3 contains 12 residues when both ends are counted. The CDR3 sequence is CASTPGQGQCEG.

In this sample, this clonotype turned up many times. The V and J genes are TRBV10-2 and TRBJ2-5; 8 bases map to TRBD2. J was trimmed by 4 bases and V by 10 bases; bases with no gene match: 14. Germline V gene sequence: CDR1 WSHSY, CDR2 SAAADI. The CDR3 is 15 amino acids. CDR3 bases: TGCGCCACCATGTTGGCGGGGGCGGGAGGAGAGACCCAGTACTTC. This gives the protein CATMLAGAGGETQYF.

There are many counts of this clonotype. V gene TRBV7-9 combines with J gene TRBJ2-7; no reliable D call. CDR3 length: 16 residues. Germline V gives CDR1 SEHNR, CDR2 FQNEAQ (reference sequence). V shed 5 bases and J shed 5 bases, with 22 bases lying between them. The CDR3 DNA follows: TGTGCCAGCAGCCCACCGGCAGTTGGCGCCTTCCACGAGCAGTACTTC. Protein sequence: CASSPPAVGAFHEQYF. Full variable domain (remainder filled in from reference TRBV7-9 and TRBJ2-7): DTGVSQNPRHKITKRGQNVTFRCDPISEHNRLYWYRQTLGQGPEFLTYFQNEAQLEKSRLLSDRFSAERPKGSFSTLEIQRTEQGDSAMYLCASSPPAVGAFHEQYFGPGTRLTVT.

Many counts were recorded for this clonotype. The chain has TRBV20-1 and TRBJ2-3; 9 bases align to TRBD1. CDR1 and CDR2 (germline): DFQATT, SNEGSKA (reference sequence). The V segment lost 5 bases and the J segment 2 bases; nucleotides outside the gene matches: 5. The CDR3 contains 14 residues. The CDR3 sequence is CSAFTGGNTDTQYF. As DNA, the CDR3 is TGCAGTGCTTTTACAGGGGGCAACACAGATACGCAGTATTTT.

The table lists this clonotype with many counts. The V and J genes are TRBV5-5 and TRBJ2-7; 8 bases line up with TRBD1. With V trimmed by 1 base and J by 5 bases, 8 bases remained unmatched. The CDR3 has 15 amino acids. Germline CDR1 and CDR2: SGHKS and YYEKEE (reference sequence). For the CDR3, the DNA is TGTGCCAGCAGCTTGAATGGACAGGGAGGAGACGAGCAGTACTTC. It yields the protein CASSLNGQGGDEQYF.

This clonotype came up many times. The chain uses TRBV20-1 and TRBJ1-1; D is unclear. Germline-derived CDR1 and CDR2 are DFQATT and SNEGSKA (reference sequence). The CDR3 is 12 amino acids. Between the trimmed V and J ends, which lost 5 bases and 4 bases, there was a span of 11 bases. CDR3 in DNA: TGCAGTGCTTTTGGCGTCTCCACTGAAGCTTTCTTT. This encodes CSAFGVSTEAFF.

This clonotype was recorded at least ten times. The chain recombines TRBV20-1 with TRBJ2-1; no clear D. Germline V gene sequence: CDR1 DFQATT, CDR2 SNEGSKA (reference sequence). V lost 2 bases, J lost 0 bases, and 11 bases lay in between. This CDR3 contains 15 residues. CDR3 in amino acids: CSARNVESSYNEQFF. As DNA, the CDR3 is TGCAGTGCTAGAAATGTTGAGAGCTCCTACAATGAGCAGTTCTTC.